A single sample is the source of the 30 T cell receptor beta chains below, sequenced in a study of blood T cell repertoires in COVID-19. TCRdb's table, derived via immunoSEQ multiplex PCR, lists solely in-frame clones and lacks some. The sample records 130,000 to 150,000 clones, 70% to 90% being singletons. Sequencing used peripheral blood. The receptors were sampled from a woman aged 40 to 50 with active or convalescent COVID-19.

The rearrangement links TRBV27 to TRBJ2-5; D may be TRBD1 (6 bases). This CDR3 region has 16 residues. The V gene lost 5 bases and the J gene lost 7 bases, with 23 bases spanning the gap. The germline V gene has CDR1 MNHEY and CDR2 SMNVEV (reference sequence). CDR3 DNA: TGTGCCAGCAGTACCCGACAGGCCACAGGGTATGGGACCCAGTACTTC. Residues: CASSTRQATGYGTQYF.

This clone has only one observation. V and J are TRBV4-1 and TRBJ1-2; no reliable D call. CDR3 size: 14 residues. Germline CDR1 reads MGHRA; CDR2 reads YSYEKL. V was clipped by 4 bases and J by 1 base, with 10 bases between them. The CDR3 loop reads CASSPLTLNYGYTF. The CDR3, as DNA: TGCGCCAGCAGCCCTCTGACACTTAACTATGGCTACACCTTC.

The table lists this clone with a count of one. The rearrangement joins TRBV7-9 to TRBJ1-2; D call uncertain. Trimming removed 5 bases from V and 5 bases from J, with 9 bases in between. The germline V gene has CDR1 SEHNR and CDR2 FQNEAQ (reference sequence). The CDR3 extends over 12 amino acids. The CDR3 is CASSPTSYGYTF. The CDR3 DNA reads as TGTGCCAGCAGCCCAACAAGTTATGGCTACACCTTC. Combining the CDR3 with reference TRBV7-9 and TRBJ1-2 gives the whole variable domain DTGVSQNPRHKITKRGQNVTFRCDPISEHNRLYWYRQTLGQGPEFLTYFQNEAQLEKSRLLSDRFSAERPKGSFSTLEIQRTEQGDSAMYLCASSPTSYGYTFGSGTRLTVV.

The chain combines TRBV27 with TRBJ2-3; 8 bases align to TRBD2. After removal of 0 bases from V and 0 bases from J, the junction contained 11 bases not matched to a gene. Looked up from germline, CDR1 is MNHEY and CDR2 is SMNVEV (reference sequence). This CDR3 has 19 residues. The CDR3 bases are TGTGCCAGCAGTTTATCGAGACGGCTAGCGGGTGCTAGCACAGATACGCAGTATTTT. It translates to CASSLSRRLAGASTDTQYF.

This chain connects TRBV29-1 to TRBJ1-1; a weak D match, TRBD1 (5 bases). CDR3 length: 13 amino acids. V was cut by 7 bases and J by 5 bases, with 17 bases left in between. In germline, CDR1 is SQVTM, CDR2 ANQGSEA. CDR3 amino acids: CSGTRGDRTEAFF. The CDR3 coding sequence is TGCAGCGGGACCCGGGGGGATCGTACTGAAGCTTTCTTT.

This rearrangement joins TRBV7-9 to TRBJ2-5; tentative D call: TRBD1 (5 bases). V was clipped by 5 bases and J by 2 bases, with 12 bases between them. The CDR3 extends over 14 amino acids. CDR1 SEHNR and CDR2 FQNEAQ come from the germline V gene (reference sequence). CDR3 bases: TGTGCCAGCAGCCCCACCGACAGACAAGAGACCCAGTACTTC. Amino acids: CASSPTDRQETQYF.

This chain uses TRBV12-3 or TRBV12-4 with TRBJ1-1, with D perhaps TRBD1 (6 bases). Deletions cut 7 bases from V and 10 bases from J, with 16 bases between. This CDR3 spans 12 amino acids. In DNA, the CDR3 is TGTGCCAGCACACGCGGGGGGCCGGGAGCTTTCTTT. The encoded protein is CASTRGGPGAFF.

The rearrangement joins TRBV5-1 to TRBJ2-1, with D possibly TRBD2 on 6 matching bases. The CDR3 runs to 12 residues. The germline gives CDR1 SGHRS, CDR2 YFSETQ. V lost 4 bases and J lost 9, with 11 bases in between. The CDR3 sequence is CASSPPAGEQFF. CDR3 DNA sequence: TGCGCCAGCAGCCCTCCAGCGGGTGAGCAGTTCTTC. Full variable domain (remainder filled in from reference TRBV5-1 and TRBJ2-1): KAGVTQTPRYLIKTRGQQVTLSCSPISGHRSVSWYQQTPGQGLQFLFEYFSETQRNKGNFPGRFSGRQFSNSRSEMNVSTLELGDSALYLCASSPPAGEQFFGPGTRLTVL.

The chain links TRBV10-3 to TRBJ2-1, with D maybe TRBD1 (5 bases). The V gene lost 0 bases and the J gene lost 6 bases, with 9 bases spanning the gap. Germline V gene sequence: CDR1 ENHRY, CDR2 SYGVKD. There are 14 residues in the CDR3. The CDR3 DNA reads TGTGCCATCAGTGAGTCGGGGCCCCTCAATGAGCAGTTCTTC. This sequence encodes CAISESGPLNEQFF.

The DNA of the CDR3 is TGTGCCAGCAGTAGGACTCCGGGGGAAGGAGAGACCCAGTACTTC. This sequence encodes CASSRTPGEGETQYF. The chain links TRBV2 to TRBJ2-5; D is possibly TRBD2 (6 bases). In germline, CDR1 is SNHLY, CDR2 FYNNEI. The V and J ends lost 5 bases and 4 bases respectively, with 17 bases between them. CDR3 length: 15 residues. The entire variable domain, with the rest obtained from reference TRBV2 and TRBJ2-5, is as follows: EPEVTQTPSHQVTQMGQEVILRCVPISNHLYFYWYRQILGQKVEFLVSFYNNEISEKSEIFDDQFSVERPDGSNFTLKIRSTKLEDSAMYFCASSRTPGEGETQYFGPGTRLLVL.

V usage is TRBV27 and J usage is TRBJ1-2, with 8 bases that match TRBD1. The CDR3 sequence is 15 residues long. Germline trimming cut 4 bases from V and 3 bases from J; bases unmatched to any gene: 7. CDR1 MNHEY and CDR2 SMNVEV come from the germline V gene (reference sequence). For the CDR3, the DNA is TGTGCCAGCAGTTCCCCCATGGGACAGGACTATGGCTACACCTTC. Translated: CASSSPMGQDYGYTF.

CDR3: CASSSFGLAGGTDTQYF. In DNA form, the CDR3 reads TGCGCCAGCAGCTCTTTCGGACTAGCGGGGGGCACAGATACGCAGTATTTT. The gene calls are TRBV5-1 and TRBJ2-3; 13 bases fit TRBD2. Germline assignment: CDR1 SGHRS and CDR2 YFSETQ. CDR3 length: 17 amino acids. The J segment lost 1 base and the V segment lost 3 bases, leaving 5 bases of the junction unmatched.

The chain uses TRBV6-2 or TRBV6-3 and TRBJ1-2; D gene uncertain. V lost 0 bases and J 6 bases, leaving 11 bases between the germline ends. The CDR3 has 14 amino acids. Germline CDR1 is MNHEY and CDR2 is SVGEGT. For the CDR3, the DNA is TGTGCCAGCAGTTACTCGAGGGCCGGGGATGGCTACACCTTC. It yields the protein CASSYSRAGDGYTF.

CDR3 protein: CASSLASTYEQYF. CDR3 coding DNA: TGTGCCAGCAGTTTGGCCAGTACCTACGAGCAGTACTTC. The J gene is TRBJ2-7, the V gene TRBV12-3 or TRBV12-4; D is unclear. CDR3 length: 13 residues. Trimming took 3 bases from V and 2 from J, leaving 8 bases between them.

The V and J genes are TRBV20-1 and TRBJ2-3; 7 bases are shared with TRBD1. This CDR3 comprises 11 residues. The V gene end was trimmed by 5 bases and the J gene end by 5 bases; junction bases not matched to a gene: 1. Germline V gives CDR1 DFQATT, CDR2 SNEGSKA (reference sequence). The CDR3 reads CSADREDTQYF. DNA for the CDR3: TGCAGTGCTGACAGGGAAGATACGCAGTATTTT.

The V gene is TRBV5-8, the J gene TRBJ1-5; TRBD1 matches at 9 bases. Trimming cost V 6 bases and J 11 bases; bases outside gene matches: 15. The CDR3 totals 15 residues. Germline assignment: CDR1 SGHTS and CDR2 YDEGEE. CDR3 residues: CASIDPGQGITAQHF. Here the CDR3 DNA reads TGTGCCAGCATCGATCCGGGACAGGGAATAACGGCCCAGCATTTT.

The chain is built from TRBV6-6 and TRBJ1-5, with 11 bases that match TRBD1. The length of the CDR3 is 16 residues. Germline assignment: CDR1 MNHNY and CDR2 SVGAGI (reference sequence). Germline trimming cut 0 bases from V and 6 bases from J; bases unmatched to any gene: 4. The CDR3 DNA follows: TGTGCCAGCAGTTACTCGCGTGGGACAGGGGGTCAGCCCCAGCATTTT. This sequence encodes CASSYSRGTGGQPQHF.

V and J are TRBV5-6 and TRBJ2-7; D is uncertain. CDR3 length: 12 residues. Deletions cut 3 bases from V and 0 bases from J, with 4 bases between. The germline CDR1 and CDR2 sequences are SGHDT and YYEEEE. The CDR3 nucleotides read TGTGCCAGCAGCTGGAGCTCCTACGAGCAGTACTTC. It is translated as CASSWSSYEQYF.

The CDR3 sequence is CASSSPGQGELGQYF. Here the CDR3 DNA reads TGTGCCAGCAGCTCGCCGGGACAGGGGGAGTTAGGGCAGTACTTC. The chain links TRBV3-1 (or the pseudogene TRBV3-2) to TRBJ2-7; 11 bases are a match to TRBD1. Per germline, CDR1 LGHDT and CDR2 YNNKEL (reference sequence). CDR3 length: 15 residues. Losses at the gene ends were 5 bases for V and 9 bases for J; bases not matched to a gene: 12.

V and J are TRBV7-2 and TRBJ2-2; perhaps TRBD2 as D (5 bases). Germline V lookup: CDR1 SGHTA, CDR2 FQGNSA. V shed 0 bases and J shed 5 bases, with 22 bases lying between them. This CDR3 region has 19 residues. CDR3 sequence reads: CASSLAPTLASIPTGELFF. CDR3 in DNA: TGTGCCAGCAGCTTAGCGCCCACGCTAGCCTCCATTCCAACCGGGGAGCTGTTTTTT.

This clone was observed a single time. The CDR3 DNA reads as TGTGCCAGCAGTCCTGGGGTAGCAGGGGGTAAAAACATTCAGTACTTC. It encodes CASSPGVAGGKNIQYF. V usage is TRBV28 and J usage is TRBJ2-4, with 7 bases fitting TRBD1. V lost 5 bases and J lost 4; bases outside the gene matches: 11. The CDR3 length is 16 residues. In germline, CDR1 is MDHEN, CDR2 SYDVKM.

This clone has just a few counts. The CDR3 sequence is CATRGTGGKDYGYTF. The CDR3 bases are TGTGCCACCAGGGGAACAGGGGGAAAGGACTATGGCTACACCTTC. The rearrangement joins TRBV24-1 to TRBJ1-2, with 8 bases fitting TRBD1. This CDR3 region has 15 residues. The ends lost 7 bases at V and 3 bases at J; junction bases unmatched: 9. Germline V gene lookup returns CDR1 KGHDR and CDR2 SFDVKD.

V is TRBV27 and J is TRBJ2-3; D is possibly TRBD2 (5 bases). Trimming pared 4 bases from V and 1 base from J, leaving 15 bases between. Germline CDR1 MNHEY, CDR2 SMNVEV (reference sequence). The CDR3 covers 16 residues. CDR3 sequence reads: CASSYRRGRGTDTQYF. CDR3 DNA: TGTGCCAGCAGTTACCGCCGAGGGCGAGGCACAGATACGCAGTATTTT.

The chain is built from TRBV6-2 or TRBV6-3 and TRBJ2-1, with D possibly TRBD2 on 7 matching bases. Germline V gives CDR1 MNHEY, CDR2 SVGEGT. This CDR3 has 16 amino acids. V was cut by 5 bases and J by 7 bases, with 21 bases left in between. The CDR3 spells CASSRLGGGRGNEQFF. DNA of the CDR3: TGTGCCAGCAGTAGATTAGGTGGGGGGAGGGGGAATGAGCAGTTCTTC.

This clone was detected only once. The chain joins TRBV6-2 or TRBV6-3 to TRBJ1-1; 7 bases agree with TRBD1. The germline CDR1 and CDR2 sequences are MNHEY and SVGEGT. The CDR3 sequence is 14 residues long. Unmatched junction bases numbered 6, after V lost 5 bases and J lost 3 bases. The CDR3 reads CASSSRGIDTEAFF. The DNA of the CDR3 is TGTGCCAGCAGTAGCAGGGGGATAGACACTGAAGCTTTCTTT.

V gene TRBV27 combines with J gene TRBJ1-2, with D maybe TRBD1 (5 bases). The CDR3 length is 13 residues. Germline assignment: CDR1 MNHEY and CDR2 SMNVEV (reference sequence). V was shortened by 6 bases and J by 8 bases, with 16 bases between the two germline ends. In DNA form, the CDR3 reads TGTGCCAGCAGCATCAGGGTTGGGTTCGGCTACACCTTC. Translated: CASSIRVGFGYTF.

The genes are TRBV7-2 and TRBJ1-3; TRBD1 aligns across 7 bases. The trim removed 3 bases at V and 2 bases at J, leaving 4 bases unmatched. CDR3 length: 15 residues. Germline V gene data show CDR1 as SGHTA and CDR2 as FQGNSA. CDR3 nucleotides: TGTGCCAGCAGCTTCCAGACAGGGACTGGAAACACCATATATTTT. Protein: CASSFQTGTGNTIYF.

The chain uses TRBV5-8 and TRBJ2-2; no clear D gene. Trimming shortened V by 0 bases and J by 7 bases, and 4 bases separated the two germline ends. Germline lookup yields CDR1 SGHTS and CDR2 YDEGEE. The CDR3 totals 12 residues. CDR3 coding DNA: TGTGCCAGCAGCTTGGGCGTCGGGGAGCTGTTTTTT. Translating it yields CASSLGVGELFF.

The chain uses TRBV2 and TRBJ2-5, with 7 bases aligning to TRBD1. The CDR3 totals 15 residues. Germline lookup yields CDR1 SNHLY and CDR2 FYNNEI. V lost 3 bases, J lost 1 base, and 5 bases stayed unmatched. CDR3 loop: CASSEQGQSQETQYF. The CDR3 DNA follows: TGTGCCAGCAGTGAGCAGGGACAGAGCCAAGAGACCCAGTACTTC.

V and J are TRBV18 and TRBJ1-5, with D unclear. Germline V CDR1 and CDR2: KGHSH, LQKENI. V was trimmed by 3 bases and J by 6 bases, leaving 21 bases between them. The CDR3 is made up of 17 amino acids. In DNA form, the CDR3 reads TGTGCCAGCTCACCCCCCCTAATGGCCGGGGTGAGTCAGCCCCAGCATTTT. Translation: CASSPPLMAGVSQPQHF.